This entry lists 26 T cell receptor beta chains sequenced from one sample in a study of blood T cell repertoires in COVID-19. Libraries were prepared by immunoSEQ multiplex PCR; TCRdb keeps only in-frame clonotypes and omits some of them. The sample lists fewer than 250,000 clones, 80% to 90% seen once, with approximately 4.5% in the top ten. The sequencing sample was made of peripheral blood. Receptor source: a woman in her 70s with acute or convalescent COVID-19.

The V gene is TRBV5-1, the J gene TRBJ2-3; possibly TRBD2 for D (6 bases). Trimming took off 6 bases at V and 0 bases at J, with 14 bases between the two ends. Germline-derived CDR1 and CDR2 are SGHRS and YFSETQ. The CDR3 extends over 15 amino acids. DNA of the CDR3: TGCGCCAGCAATCTAGGCGGGACTAGCACAGATACGCAGTATTTT. It specifies CASNLGGTSTDTQYF.

CDR3 bases: TGCAGCGTTGACTCGACCGGGGTTGGTACAGATACGCAGTATTTT. Translated: CSVDSTGVGTDTQYF. The chain is built from TRBV29-1 and TRBJ2-3; D is possibly TRBD2 (5 bases). The CDR3 extends over 15 amino acids. V was shortened by 3 bases and J by 3 bases, with 16 bases between the two germline ends. Germline V gene lookup returns CDR1 SQVTM and CDR2 ANQGSEA.

This chain connects TRBV5-1 to TRBJ2-7; D unresolved. Germline-derived CDR1 and CDR2 are SGHRS and YFSETQ. Trimming took off 0 bases at V and 0 bases at J, with 7 bases between the two ends. The CDR3 sequence is 14 residues long. CDR3 nucleotides: TGCGCCAGCAGCTTGGGACAAAGCTCCTACGAGCAGTACTTC. Amino acid sequence: CASSLGQSSYEQYF.

This clone was seen once. The chain recombines TRBV28 with TRBJ1-1; D unresolved. The CDR3 length is 13 residues. The germline V and J ends were trimmed by 2 bases and 2 bases, with 6 bases remaining between them. CDR1 is MDHEN and CDR2 is SYDVKM in the germline V gene. The CDR3 here is CASSLNTNTEAFF. The CDR3 DNA is TGTGCCAGCAGTTTAAACACAAACACTGAAGCTTTCTTT.

The rearrangement joins TRBV6-2 or TRBV6-3 to TRBJ1-4, with no clear D. This CDR3 is 15 amino acids long. Between the trimmed V and J ends, which lost 2 bases and 7 bases, there was a span of 14 bases. In germline, CDR1 is MNHEY, CDR2 SVGEGT. The CDR3 DNA sequence: TGTGCCAGCAGTTACGGTGGGGTCGGAGGTGAAAAACTGTTTTTT. Protein product: CASSYGGVGGEKLFF.

This clone has only one observation. The chain uses TRBV7-2 and TRBJ1-3; possible D gene TRBD1, 5 bases. There are 16 residues in the CDR3. Trimming removed 0 bases at V and 4 bases at J, with 13 bases between. Germline lookup yields CDR1 SGHTA and CDR2 FQGNSA. In DNA form, the CDR3 reads TGTGCCAGCAGCTTAGCGCGGGGGGGATTGGGAAACACCATATATTTT. The encoded protein is CASSLARGGLGNTIYF.

This clone showed up just once. Here the CDR3 reads CASSLVGQGANNQPQHF. Written as DNA, the CDR3 is TGTGCCAGCAGCTTGGTGGGACAGGGGGCGAACAATCAGCCCCAGCATTTT. The gene calls are TRBV5-4 and TRBJ1-5; 12 nucleotides agree with TRBD1. J gave up 3 bases and V 0 bases, and 4 bases lay outside the gene matches. Germline V gives CDR1 SGHNT, CDR2 YYREEE (reference sequence). This CDR3 spans 17 amino acids.

V and J are TRBV27 and TRBJ1-4; D not resolved. The germline V gene has CDR1 MNHEY and CDR2 SMNVEV (reference sequence). With 6 bases removed from V and 2 bases from J, the gap between germline ends came to 16 bases. CDR3 length equals 16 residues. In DNA, the CDR3 is TGTGCCAGCAGCCTGGCCAGAGGGAGCACTAATGAAAAACTGTTTTTT. This codes for CASSLARGSTNEKLFF.

This clone occurred once. The gene calls are TRBV10-3 and TRBJ1-5, with D tentatively TRBD1 (5 bases). The CDR3 runs 16 residues. Looked up from germline, CDR1 is ENHRY and CDR2 is SYGVKD. V gave up 0 bases and J gave up 5 bases, with 14 bases separating them. In DNA form, the CDR3 reads TGTGCCATCAGTGAGTCCTGGGGCGTGGTCCATCAGCCCCAGCATTTT. Its protein product is CAISESWGVVHQPQHF.

The gene calls are TRBV18 and TRBJ1-2; D possibly corresponds to TRBD1 (5 bases). The CDR3 has 12 amino acids. Looked up from germline, CDR1 is KGHSH and CDR2 is LQKENI. Trimming took off 3 bases at V and 8 bases at J, with 10 bases between the two ends. The CDR3 nucleotides read TGTGCCAGCTCACCGCAGGGCGGAGGCTACACCTTC. This encodes CASSPQGGGYTF.

The rearrangement links TRBV5-1 to TRBJ1-1; the D is unclear. V was clipped by 4 bases and J by 1 base, with 11 bases between them. This CDR3 has 14 amino acids. Germline lookup yields CDR1 SGHRS and CDR2 YFSETQ. In DNA form, the CDR3 reads TGCGCCAGCAGCCCTGGACTTTGGAACACTGAAGCTTTCTTT. This translates into CASSPGLWNTEAFF.

The chain links TRBV3-1 (or the pseudogene TRBV3-2) to TRBJ1-2; D perhaps matches TRBD1 (6 bases). The germline CDR1 and CDR2 sequences are LGHDT and YNNKEL (reference sequence). The CDR3 consists of 14 residues. V was trimmed by 8 bases and J by 2 bases, leaving 15 bases between them. The CDR3 loop is CASGFLQGNYGYTF. The CDR3 nucleotides read TGTGCCAGCGGATTCTTGCAGGGGAACTATGGCTACACCTTC.

The gene calls are TRBV19 and TRBJ1-2; the match to TRBD1 covers 9 bases. This CDR3 is 15 amino acids long. Germline V CDR1 and CDR2: LNHDA, SQIVND (reference sequence). The junction had 6 bases not matched to a gene; V was cut back by 3 bases and J by 4 bases. CDR3 residues: CASSIQQGAPYGYTF. CDR3 DNA: TGTGCCAGTAGTATTCAACAGGGGGCCCCCTATGGCTACACCTTC.

The CDR3 here is CASRQGTISNQPQHF. Here the CDR3 DNA reads TGTGCCAGCAGGCAGGGGACGATCAGCAATCAGCCCCAGCATTTT. The genes are TRBV27 and TRBJ1-5; a weak D match, TRBD1 (6 bases). The CDR3 contains 15 residues. V dropped 6 bases and J dropped 1 base, with 13 bases sitting between them. CDR1 is MNHEY, CDR2 SMNVEV, per germline (reference sequence).

CDR3 bases: TGTGCCAGCAGCGCGGGACAGCTGAATGAAAAACTGTTTTTT. It codes for CASSAGQLNEKLFF. V and J are TRBV9 and TRBJ1-4; 7 bases line up with TRBD1. The V segment lost 3 bases and the J segment 5 bases; nucleotides outside the gene matches: 4. The germline V gene encodes CDR1 SGDLS and CDR2 YYNGEE. The CDR3 is made up of 14 amino acids.

This clone has just a few counts. The V gene is TRBV7-2, the J gene TRBJ1-1; 8 bases are shared with TRBD1. The junction had 8 bases not matched to a gene; V was cut back by 2 bases and J by 3 bases. Germline-derived CDR1 and CDR2 are SGHTA and FQGNSA. The CDR3 has 16 amino acids. The CDR3 is CASSLHPQGADTEAFF. CDR3 coding DNA: TGTGCCAGCAGCTTACATCCGCAGGGGGCCGACACTGAAGCTTTCTTT.

V is TRBV7-9 and J is TRBJ1-1; 10 bases are a match to TRBD1. Per the germline V gene, CDR1 is SEHNR and CDR2 is FQNEAQ (reference sequence). V lost 3 bases to trimming and J lost 4 bases; unmatched junction nucleotides: 8. The CDR3 totals 16 residues. In DNA, the CDR3 is TGTGCCAGCAGCTTTAGCACAGGACAGGGGGGCACTGAAGCTTTCTTT. Translated, it gives CASSFSTGQGGTEAFF.

This chain links TRBV6-5 with TRBJ2-1; 9 bases line up with TRBD1. J was trimmed by 2 bases and V by 8 bases; bases with no gene match: 7. Germline CDR1 is MNHEY and CDR2 is SVGAGI. CDR3 length: 15 amino acids. The CDR3 sequence is CASAIRDRAYNEQFF. The DNA of the CDR3 is TGTGCCAGCGCAATCCGGGACAGGGCCTACAATGAGCAGTTCTTC.

This CDR3 reads CASSRDTRGNTEAFF. The CDR3 coding sequence is TGTGCCAGCAGCAGGGACACTAGGGGTAACACTGAAGCTTTCTTT. The rearrangement links TRBV5-5 to TRBJ1-1; perhaps TRBD1 as D (6 bases). The CDR3 has 15 amino acids. Germline CDR1 is SGHKS and CDR2 is YYEKEE (reference sequence). Trimming stripped 4 bases from V and 2 bases from J, with 15 bases between.

The J gene is TRBJ2-1, the V gene TRBV6-4, with D maybe TRBD1 (5 bases). Germline values: CDR1 MRHNA, CDR2 SNTAGT. V dropped 5 bases and J dropped 9 bases, with 20 bases sitting between them. CDR3 length equals 15 residues. The CDR3 bases are TGTGCCAGCAGTCTCGAATGGGGCAGGTCGAGTGAGCAGTTCTTC. This gives the protein CASSLEWGRSSEQFF.

This clone was counted a single time. This chain uses TRBV7-2 with TRBJ1-4; 9 bases are shared with TRBD1. This CDR3 spans 14 amino acids. CDR1 and CDR2 from the germline V gene are SGHTA and FQGNSA. With V trimmed by 4 bases and J by 8 bases, 5 bases remained unmatched. The CDR3 protein is CASSYRTGAEKLFF. For the CDR3, the DNA is TGTGCCAGCAGCTACCGGACAGGGGCCGAAAAACTGTTTTTT.

The chain recombines TRBV4-3 with TRBJ1-4, with 9 nucleotides matching TRBD1. The CDR3 has 16 amino acids. Germline V gives CDR1 LGHNA, CDR2 YSLEER. V lost 0 bases and J lost 6; bases outside the gene matches: 5. The chain's CDR3 is CASSQDPGQGYEKLFF. The DNA for the CDR3 is TGCGCCAGCAGCCAAGATCCGGGACAGGGATATGAAAAACTGTTTTTT.

The rearrangement uses TRBV10-3 and TRBJ1-2; tentatively, D is TRBD1 (5 bases). Trimming took off 3 bases at V and 4 bases at J, with 15 bases between the two ends. In germline, CDR1 is ENHRY, CDR2 SYGVKD. The CDR3 spans 15 residues. CDR3 residues: CAISDRDGGSYGYTF. The CDR3 DNA reads as TGTGCCATCAGTGACAGGGACGGGGGGAGCTATGGCTACACCTTC.

The genes are TRBV7-8 and TRBJ2-3; D is perhaps TRBD2 (6 bases). Germline CDR1 and CDR2: SGHVS and FQNEAQ. The length of the CDR3 is 17 residues. Trimming shortened V by 3 bases and J by 5 bases, and 21 bases separated the two germline ends. CDR3 protein: CASSFSWGVNLIDTQYF. CDR3 bases: TGTGCCAGCAGCTTTAGCTGGGGGGTTAATCTTATAGATACGCAGTATTTT.

The genes are TRBV19 and TRBJ1-1; unclear D gene. CDR1 LNHDA and CDR2 SQIVND come from the germline V gene (reference sequence). The CDR3 totals 14 residues. V was pared by 3 bases and J by 0 bases, with 8 bases between. CDR3 sequence (DNA): TGTGCCAGTAGTATCGAGGATGTGAACACTGAAGCTTTCTTT. This codes for CASSIEDVNTEAFF. Supplemented by reference TRBV19 and TRBJ1-1, the full variable domain reads DGGITQSPKYLFRKEGQNVTLSCEQNLNHDAMYWYRQDPGQGLRLIYYSQIVNDFQKGDIAEGYSVSREKKESFPLTVTSAQKNPTAFYLCASSIEDVNTEAFFGQGTRLTVV.

The chain carries TRBV13 and TRBJ2-5, with 9 positions matching TRBD1. Germline assignment: CDR1 PRHDT and CDR2 FYEKMQ (reference sequence). The CDR3 covers 15 residues. The V segment lost 5 bases and the J segment 5 bases; nucleotides outside the gene matches: 9. CDR3 DNA: TGTGCCAGCAGCCCATGCACAGGGGGCTGGGAGACCCAGTACTTC. Translating it yields CASSPCTGGWETQYF.